This TCR beta chain was profiled in a study of T cells expressing NK-cell markers. At the level of the study: The authors derived TCR beta repertoires from sorted CD3+CD56+NKG2C+, CD3+CD56+NKG2C- and CD3+CD56-NKG2C+ T cells. Regarding the study as a whole: In 6 or 7 donors, dominant NKG2C+ clonotypes were roughly 1.0-7.5% of CD8+ T cells. A handful of donors showed these clonotypes also leading the CD3+CD56-NKG2C+ fraction.

The CDR3 covers 14 residues. Germline V lookup: CDR1 SGHRS, CDR2 YFSETQ. As for this clonotype: Its antigen is still unknown.

cDNA encoding TCR beta was synthesized via 5'RACE template switching incorporating UMIs. No DNA is given; TCRdb re-called the 5' RACE reads and lists each CDR3 protein once. Its listing shows approximately 550,000 distinct CDR3 sequences. Specimen: blood T cells: a sorted CD56 or NKG2C T cell subset, CD4+ or CD8+ T cells, or bulk PBMC T cells (not recorded which). The clonotype comes from a man younger than 30 in good health. The J gene is TRBJ2-7, the V gene TRBV5-1. The CDR3 reads CASSLVGPSYEQYF. Combining the CDR3 with reference TRBV5-1 and TRBJ2-7 gives the whole variable domain KAGVTQTPRYLIKTRGQQVTLSCSPISGHRSVSWYQQTPGQGLQFLFEYFSETQRNKGNFPGRFSGRQFSNSRSEMNVSTLELGDSALYLCASSLVGPSYEQYFGPGTRLTVT.